Sequencing of this T cell receptor beta chain was carried out in a study of T cell responses to AZD1222 COVID-19 vaccine. Study-level findings and limits: The donors showed a predominance of white British ancestry and of females, with possible underestimation of clonal diversity. Spike regions recognized by vaccine-associated CD4 TCRs spanned the protein, led by 160-218 and 743-854. With two AZD1222 doses given, Spike-specific TCR breadth and depth both rose.

This CDR3 region has 15 residues. V was pared by 0 bases and J by 2 bases, with 2 bases of the junction left unmatched. The germline V gene encodes CDR1 MNHEY and CDR2 SVGAGI. In the case of this clone: Its antigen is unidentified.

Generated by immunoSEQ multiplex PCR, the TCRdb table keeps only in-frame clones and is missing some. The table shows over 85,000 clones, with approximately 84% occurring only once. Sequenced material: peripheral blood, taken 28 days after the second AZD1222 dose. The sequence derives from an adult who received the AZD1222 COVID-19 vaccine. V gene TRBV6-5 combines with J gene TRBJ2-7, with 9 nucleotides matching TRBD2. CDR3 amino acids: CASSYSAGGTYEQYF. The CDR3, as DNA: TGTGCCAGCAGTTACTCAGCGGGGGGAACCTACGAGCAGTACTTC.